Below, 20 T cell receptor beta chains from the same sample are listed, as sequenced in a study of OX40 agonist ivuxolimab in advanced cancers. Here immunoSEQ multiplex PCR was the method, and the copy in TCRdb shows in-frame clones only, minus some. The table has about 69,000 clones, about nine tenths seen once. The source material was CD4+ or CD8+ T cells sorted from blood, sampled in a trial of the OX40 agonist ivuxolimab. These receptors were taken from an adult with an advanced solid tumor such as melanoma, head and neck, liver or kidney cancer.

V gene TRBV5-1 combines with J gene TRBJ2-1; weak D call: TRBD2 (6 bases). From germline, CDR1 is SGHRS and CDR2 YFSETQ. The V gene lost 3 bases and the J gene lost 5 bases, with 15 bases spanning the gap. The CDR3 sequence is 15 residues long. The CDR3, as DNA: TGCGCCAGCAGCTCCACCGGGAGCAGGAACAATGAGCAGTTCTTC. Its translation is CASSSTGSRNNEQFF.

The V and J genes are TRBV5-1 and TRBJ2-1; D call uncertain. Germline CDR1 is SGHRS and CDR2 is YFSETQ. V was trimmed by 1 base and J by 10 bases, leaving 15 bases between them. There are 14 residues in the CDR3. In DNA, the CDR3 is TGCGCCAGCAGCTTGAGGACGGGCGGAGTAGAGCAGTTCTTC. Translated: CASSLRTGGVEQFF.

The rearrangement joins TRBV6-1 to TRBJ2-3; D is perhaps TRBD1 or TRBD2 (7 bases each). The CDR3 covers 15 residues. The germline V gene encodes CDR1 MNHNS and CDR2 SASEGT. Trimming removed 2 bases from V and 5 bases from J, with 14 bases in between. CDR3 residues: CASSEHRGGIDTQYF. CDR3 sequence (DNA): TGTGCCAGCAGTGAACACAGGGGAGGGATAGATACGCAGTATTTT.

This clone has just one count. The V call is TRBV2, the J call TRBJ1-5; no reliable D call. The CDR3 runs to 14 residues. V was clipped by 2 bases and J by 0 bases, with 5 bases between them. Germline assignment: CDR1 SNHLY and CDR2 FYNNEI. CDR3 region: CASSETDSNQPQHF. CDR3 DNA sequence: TGTGCCAGCAGTGAAACAGATAGCAATCAGCCCCAGCATTTT.

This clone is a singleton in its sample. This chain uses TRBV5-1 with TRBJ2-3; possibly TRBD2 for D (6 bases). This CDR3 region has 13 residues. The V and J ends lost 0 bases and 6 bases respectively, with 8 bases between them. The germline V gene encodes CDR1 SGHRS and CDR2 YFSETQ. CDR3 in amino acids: CASSLALADTQYF. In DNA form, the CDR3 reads TGCGCCAGCAGCTTGGCCCTAGCGGATACGCAGTATTTT.

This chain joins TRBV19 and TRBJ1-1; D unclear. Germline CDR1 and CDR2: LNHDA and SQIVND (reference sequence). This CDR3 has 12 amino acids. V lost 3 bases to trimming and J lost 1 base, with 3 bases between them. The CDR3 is CASSIGNTEAFF. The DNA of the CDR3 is TGTGCCAGTAGTATTGGGAACACTGAAGCTTTCTTT.

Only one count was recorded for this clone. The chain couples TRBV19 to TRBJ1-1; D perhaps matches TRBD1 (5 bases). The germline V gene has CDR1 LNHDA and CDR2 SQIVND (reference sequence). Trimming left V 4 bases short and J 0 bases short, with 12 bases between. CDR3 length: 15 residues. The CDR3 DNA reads TGTGCCAGTAGTACAGGGACGGTGATGAACACTGAAGCTTTCTTT. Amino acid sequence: CASSTGTVMNTEAFF.

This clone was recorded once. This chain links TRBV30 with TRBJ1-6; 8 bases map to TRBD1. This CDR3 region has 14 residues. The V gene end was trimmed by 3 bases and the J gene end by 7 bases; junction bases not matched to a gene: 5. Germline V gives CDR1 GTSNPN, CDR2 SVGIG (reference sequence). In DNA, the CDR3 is TGTGCCTGGAGGCCGACAGGGGCAAATTCACCCCTCCACTTT. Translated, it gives CAWRPTGANSPLHF. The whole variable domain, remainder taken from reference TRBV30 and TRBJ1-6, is SQTIHQWPATLVQPVGSPLSLECTVEGTSNPNLYWYRQAAGRGLQLLFYSVGIGQISSEVPQNLSASRPQDRQFILSSKKLLLSDSGFYLCAWRPTGANSPLHFGNGTRLTVT.

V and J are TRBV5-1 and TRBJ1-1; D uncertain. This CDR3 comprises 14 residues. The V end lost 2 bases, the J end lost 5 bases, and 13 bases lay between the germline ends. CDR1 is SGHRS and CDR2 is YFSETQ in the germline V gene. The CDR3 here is CASSLGSGRTEAFF. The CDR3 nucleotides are TGCGCCAGCAGCTTAGGAAGCGGTAGGACTGAAGCTTTCTTT.

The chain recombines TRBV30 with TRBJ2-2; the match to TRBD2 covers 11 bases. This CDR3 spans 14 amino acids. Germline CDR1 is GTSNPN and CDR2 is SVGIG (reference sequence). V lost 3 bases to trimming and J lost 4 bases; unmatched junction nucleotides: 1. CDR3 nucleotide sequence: TGTGCCTGGAGACTAGCGGGAGCCACCGGGGAGCTGTTTTTT. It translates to CAWRLAGATGELFF.

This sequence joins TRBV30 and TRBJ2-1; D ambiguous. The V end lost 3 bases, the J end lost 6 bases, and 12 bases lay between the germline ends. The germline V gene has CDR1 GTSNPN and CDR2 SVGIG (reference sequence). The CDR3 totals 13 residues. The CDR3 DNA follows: TGTGCCTGGAGATTAGATACTTGCAATGAGCAGTTCTTC. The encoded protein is CAWRLDTCNEQFF.

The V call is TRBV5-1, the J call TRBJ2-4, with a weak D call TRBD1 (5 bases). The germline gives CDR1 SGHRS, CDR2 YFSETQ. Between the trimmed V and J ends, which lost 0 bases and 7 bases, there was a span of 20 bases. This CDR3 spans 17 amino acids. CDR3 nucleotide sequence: TGCGCCAGCAGCTTGGCGCAAGGTGGGGCCCAGTGGAACATTCAGTACTTC. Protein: CASSLAQGGAQWNIQYF.

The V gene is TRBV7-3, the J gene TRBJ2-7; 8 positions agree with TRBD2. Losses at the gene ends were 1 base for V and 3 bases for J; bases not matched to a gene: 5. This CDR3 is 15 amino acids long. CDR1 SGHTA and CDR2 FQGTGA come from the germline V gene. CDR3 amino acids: CASSLNPGGSYEQYF. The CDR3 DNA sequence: TGTGCCAGCAGCTTAAACCCGGGAGGGAGCTACGAGCAGTACTTC.

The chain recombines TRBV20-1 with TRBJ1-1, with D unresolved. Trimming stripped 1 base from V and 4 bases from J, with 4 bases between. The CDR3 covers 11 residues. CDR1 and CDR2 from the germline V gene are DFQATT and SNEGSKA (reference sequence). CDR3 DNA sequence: TGCAGTGCTAGAGGTTTCACTGAAGCTTTCTTT. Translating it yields CSARGFTEAFF.

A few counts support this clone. For the CDR3, the DNA is TGTGCCAGTGAGGGGACAGGCAGTCCCTACGAGCAGTACTTC. Protein product: CASEGTGSPYEQYF. V and J are TRBV2 and TRBJ2-7, with 8 bases matching TRBD1. This CDR3 is built from 14 residues. From germline, CDR1 is SNHLY and CDR2 FYNNEI. Trimming cost V 9 bases and J 2 bases; bases outside gene matches: 9.

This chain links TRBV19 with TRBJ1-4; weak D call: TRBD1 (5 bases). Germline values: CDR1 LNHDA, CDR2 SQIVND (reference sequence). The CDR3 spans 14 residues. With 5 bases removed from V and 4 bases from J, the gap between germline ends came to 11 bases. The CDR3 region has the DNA TGTGCCAGTAGTCCCACAGGTCTTAATGAAAAACTGTTTTTT. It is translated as CASSPTGLNEKLFF. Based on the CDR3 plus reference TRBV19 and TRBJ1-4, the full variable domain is DGGITQSPKYLFRKEGQNVTLSCEQNLNHDAMYWYRQDPGQGLRLIYYSQIVNDFQKGDIAEGYSVSREKKESFPLTVTSAQKNPTAFYLCASSPTGLNEKLFFGSGTQLSVL.

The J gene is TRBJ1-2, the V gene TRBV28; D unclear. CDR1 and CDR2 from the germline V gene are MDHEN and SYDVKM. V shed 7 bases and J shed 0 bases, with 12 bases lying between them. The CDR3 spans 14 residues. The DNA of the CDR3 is TGTGCCAGCATCGAGTCGGCAGCTAACTATGGCTACACCTTC. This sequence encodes CASIESAANYGYTF.

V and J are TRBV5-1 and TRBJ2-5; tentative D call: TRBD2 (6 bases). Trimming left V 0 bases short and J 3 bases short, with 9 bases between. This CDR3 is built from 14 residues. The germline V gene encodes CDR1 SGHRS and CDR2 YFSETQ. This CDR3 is CASSLVGEEETQYF. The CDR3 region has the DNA TGCGCCAGCAGCTTGGTGGGGGAGGAAGAGACCCAGTACTTC.

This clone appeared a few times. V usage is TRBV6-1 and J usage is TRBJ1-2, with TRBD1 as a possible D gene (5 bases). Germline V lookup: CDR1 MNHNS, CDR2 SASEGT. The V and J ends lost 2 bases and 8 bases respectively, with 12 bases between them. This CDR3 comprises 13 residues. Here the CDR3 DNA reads TGTGCCAGCAGTGAACAGGGAACCGGCGGCTACACCTTC. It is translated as CASSEQGTGGYTF.

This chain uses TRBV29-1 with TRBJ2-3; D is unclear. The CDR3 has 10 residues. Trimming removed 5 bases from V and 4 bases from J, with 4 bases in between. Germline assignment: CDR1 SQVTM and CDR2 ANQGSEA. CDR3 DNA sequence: TGCAGCGTTTTTTCAGATACGCAGTATTTT. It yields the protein CSVFSDTQYF.